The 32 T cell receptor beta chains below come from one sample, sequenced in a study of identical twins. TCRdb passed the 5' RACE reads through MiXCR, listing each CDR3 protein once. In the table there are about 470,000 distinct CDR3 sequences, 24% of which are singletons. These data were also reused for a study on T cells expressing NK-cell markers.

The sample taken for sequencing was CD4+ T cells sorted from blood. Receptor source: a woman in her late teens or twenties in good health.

CDR3 nucleotides: TGTGCCAGCAGTTCTCAGCGGGGGCCTGGGGATGAGCAGTTCTTC. This gives the protein CASSSQRGPGDEQFF. The chain couples TRBV27 to TRBJ2-1, with TRBD2 matching 8 bases. The V gene end was trimmed by 4 bases and the J gene end by 8 bases; junction bases not matched to a gene: 10. The germline CDR1 and CDR2 sequences are MNHEY and SMNVEV (reference sequence). This CDR3 region has 15 residues.

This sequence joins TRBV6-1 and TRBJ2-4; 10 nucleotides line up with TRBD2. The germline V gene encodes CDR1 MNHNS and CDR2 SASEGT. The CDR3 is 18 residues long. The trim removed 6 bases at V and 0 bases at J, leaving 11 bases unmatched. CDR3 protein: CASRGRTSGALAKNIQYF. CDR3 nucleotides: TGTGCCAGCAGGGGGAGGACTAGCGGTGCGTTAGCCAAAAACATTCAGTACTTC.

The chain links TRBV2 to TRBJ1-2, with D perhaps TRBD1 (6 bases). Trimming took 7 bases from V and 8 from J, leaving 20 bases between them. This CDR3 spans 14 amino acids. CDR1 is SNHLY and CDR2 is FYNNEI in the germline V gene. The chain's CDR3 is CASIPGTGFGGYTF. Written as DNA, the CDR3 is TGTGCCAGCATCCCAGGAACAGGGTTTGGGGGCTACACCTTC.

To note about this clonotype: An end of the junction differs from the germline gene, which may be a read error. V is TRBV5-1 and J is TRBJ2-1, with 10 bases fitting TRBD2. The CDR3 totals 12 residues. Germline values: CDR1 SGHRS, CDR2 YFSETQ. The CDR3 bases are TGCGCCAGCAGCGGACCCGGGACTAGCGAGGTCTTC. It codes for CASSGPGTSEVF.

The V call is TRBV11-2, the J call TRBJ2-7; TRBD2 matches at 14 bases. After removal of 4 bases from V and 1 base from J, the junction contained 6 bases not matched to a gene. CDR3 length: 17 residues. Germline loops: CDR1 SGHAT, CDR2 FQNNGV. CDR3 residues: CASSSTSGRAISYEQYF. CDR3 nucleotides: TGTGCCAGCAGCTCGACTAGCGGGAGGGCCATATCCTACGAGCAGTACTTC.

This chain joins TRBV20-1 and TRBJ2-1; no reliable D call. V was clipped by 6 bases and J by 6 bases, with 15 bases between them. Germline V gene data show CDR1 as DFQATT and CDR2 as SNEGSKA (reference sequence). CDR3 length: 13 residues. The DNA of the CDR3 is TGCAGTGCCGCCCGCCGGAACAGCAATGAGCAGTTCTTC. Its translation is CSAARRNSNEQFF.

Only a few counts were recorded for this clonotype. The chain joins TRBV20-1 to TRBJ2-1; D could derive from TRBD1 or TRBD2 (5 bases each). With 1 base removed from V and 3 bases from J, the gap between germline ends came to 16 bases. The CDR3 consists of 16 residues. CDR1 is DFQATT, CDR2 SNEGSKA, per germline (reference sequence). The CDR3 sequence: CSARGLGPNGYNEQFF. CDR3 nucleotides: TGCAGTGCTAGAGGGCTGGGACCCAACGGCTACAATGAGCAGTTCTTC.

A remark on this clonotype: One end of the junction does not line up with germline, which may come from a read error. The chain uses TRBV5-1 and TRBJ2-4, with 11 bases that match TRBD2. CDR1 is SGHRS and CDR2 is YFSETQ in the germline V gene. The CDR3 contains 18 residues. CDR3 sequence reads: CASSWVAGLAAAKNILYF. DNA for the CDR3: TGCGCCAGCAGCTGGGTCGCGGGACTAGCGGCCGCCAAAAACATTCTGTACTTC.

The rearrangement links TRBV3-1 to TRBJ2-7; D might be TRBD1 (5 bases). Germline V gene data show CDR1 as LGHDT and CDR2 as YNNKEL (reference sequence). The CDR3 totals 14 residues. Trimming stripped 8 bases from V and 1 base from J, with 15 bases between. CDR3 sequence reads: CASRGRGESYEQYF. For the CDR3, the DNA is TGTGCCAGCCGCGGAAGGGGCGAGTCCTACGAGCAGTACTTC.

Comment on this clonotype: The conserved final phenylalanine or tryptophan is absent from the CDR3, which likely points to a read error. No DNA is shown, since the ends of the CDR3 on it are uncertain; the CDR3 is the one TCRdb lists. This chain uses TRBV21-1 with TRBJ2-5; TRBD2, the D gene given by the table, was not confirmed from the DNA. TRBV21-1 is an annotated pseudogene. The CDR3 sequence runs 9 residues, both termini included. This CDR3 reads CASNPRLAI.

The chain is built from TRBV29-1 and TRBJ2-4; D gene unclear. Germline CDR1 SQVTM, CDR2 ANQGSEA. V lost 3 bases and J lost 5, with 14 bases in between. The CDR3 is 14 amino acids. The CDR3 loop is CSVDGPCAQNIQYF. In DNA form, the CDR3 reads TGCAGCGTTGATGGCCCCTGCGCCCAAAACATTCAGTACTTC.

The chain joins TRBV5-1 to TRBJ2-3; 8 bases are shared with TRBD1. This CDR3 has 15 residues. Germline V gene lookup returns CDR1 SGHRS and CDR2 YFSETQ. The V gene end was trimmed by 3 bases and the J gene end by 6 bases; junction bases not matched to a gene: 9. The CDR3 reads CASSSRTGSEDTQYF. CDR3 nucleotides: TGCGCCAGCAGCTCAAGGACAGGGTCTGAGGATACGCAGTATTTT.

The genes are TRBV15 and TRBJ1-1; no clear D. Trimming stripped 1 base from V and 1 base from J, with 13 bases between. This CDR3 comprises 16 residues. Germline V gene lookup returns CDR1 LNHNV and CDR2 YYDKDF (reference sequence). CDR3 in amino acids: CATSRGLAGRNTEAFF. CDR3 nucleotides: TGTGCCACCAGCAGAGGGCTGGCAGGCAGGAACACTGAAGCTTTCTTT.

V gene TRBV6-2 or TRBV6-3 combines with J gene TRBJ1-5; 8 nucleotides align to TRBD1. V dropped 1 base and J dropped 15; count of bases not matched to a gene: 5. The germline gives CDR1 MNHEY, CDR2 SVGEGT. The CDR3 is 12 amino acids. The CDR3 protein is CASSYWDRYPHF. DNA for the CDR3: TGTGCCAGCAGTTACTGGGACAGGTACCCGCATTTT.

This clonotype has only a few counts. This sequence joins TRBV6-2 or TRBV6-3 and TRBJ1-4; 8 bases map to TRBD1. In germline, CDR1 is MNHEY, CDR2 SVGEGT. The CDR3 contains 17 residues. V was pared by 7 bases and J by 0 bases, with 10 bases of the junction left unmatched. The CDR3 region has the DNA TGTGCCAGCATGTCTCCTCACAGGGGGTCAACTAATGAAAAACTGTTTTTT. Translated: CASMSPHRGSTNEKLFF.

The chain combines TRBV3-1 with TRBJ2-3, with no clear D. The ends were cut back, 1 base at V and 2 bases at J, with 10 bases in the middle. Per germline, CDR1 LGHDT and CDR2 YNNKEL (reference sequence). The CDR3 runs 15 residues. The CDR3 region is CASSQVWSATDTQYF. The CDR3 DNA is TGTGCCAGCAGCCAAGTATGGTCAGCCACAGATACGCAGTATTTT.

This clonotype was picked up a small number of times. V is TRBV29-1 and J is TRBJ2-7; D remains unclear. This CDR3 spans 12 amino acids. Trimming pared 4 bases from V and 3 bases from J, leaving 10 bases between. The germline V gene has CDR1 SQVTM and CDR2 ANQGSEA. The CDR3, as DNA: TGCAGCGTTGGCGCCAGGAGCTACGAGCAGTACTTC. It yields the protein CSVGARSYEQYF.

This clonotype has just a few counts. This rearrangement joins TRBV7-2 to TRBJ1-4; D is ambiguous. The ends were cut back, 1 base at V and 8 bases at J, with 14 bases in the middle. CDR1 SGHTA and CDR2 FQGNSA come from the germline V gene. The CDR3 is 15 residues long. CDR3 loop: CASSLEFGLGEKLFF. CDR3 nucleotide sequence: TGTGCCAGCAGCTTAGAATTCGGACTCGGCGAAAAACTGTTTTTT.

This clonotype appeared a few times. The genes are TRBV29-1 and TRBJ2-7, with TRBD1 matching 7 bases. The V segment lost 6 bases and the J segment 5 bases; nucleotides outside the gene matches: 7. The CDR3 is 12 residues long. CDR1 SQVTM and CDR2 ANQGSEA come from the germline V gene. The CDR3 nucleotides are TGCAGCGTGGGAAGACAGGGAAACGAGCAGTACTTC. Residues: CSVGRQGNEQYF.

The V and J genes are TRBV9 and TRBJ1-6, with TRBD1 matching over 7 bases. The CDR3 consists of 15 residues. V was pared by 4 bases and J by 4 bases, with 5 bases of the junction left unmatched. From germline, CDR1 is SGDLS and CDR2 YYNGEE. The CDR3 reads CASSLGTDYNSPLHF. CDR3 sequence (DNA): TGTGCCAGCAGCCTAGGGACAGATTATAATTCACCCCTCCACTTT.

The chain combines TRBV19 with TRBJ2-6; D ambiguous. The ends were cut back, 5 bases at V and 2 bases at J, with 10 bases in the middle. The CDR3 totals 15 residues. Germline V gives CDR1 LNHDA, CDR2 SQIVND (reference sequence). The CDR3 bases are TGTGCCAGTAGTCCCCTAACGGCTGGGGCCAACGTCCTGACTTTC. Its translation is CASSPLTAGANVLTF.

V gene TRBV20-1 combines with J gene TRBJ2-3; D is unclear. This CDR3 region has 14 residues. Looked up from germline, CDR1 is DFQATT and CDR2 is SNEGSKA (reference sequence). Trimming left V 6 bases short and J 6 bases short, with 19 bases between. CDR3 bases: TGCAGTGCCGCGCGGTCCGAGGCGCCGGATACGCAGTATTTT. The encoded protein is CSAARSEAPDTQYF.

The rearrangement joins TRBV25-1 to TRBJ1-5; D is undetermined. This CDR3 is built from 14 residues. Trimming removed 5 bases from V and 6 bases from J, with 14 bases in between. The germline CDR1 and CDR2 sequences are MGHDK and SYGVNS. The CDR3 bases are TGTGCCAGCAGTTTTCTTGGGGTCGGTCAGCCCCAGCATTTT. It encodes CASSFLGVGQPQHF.

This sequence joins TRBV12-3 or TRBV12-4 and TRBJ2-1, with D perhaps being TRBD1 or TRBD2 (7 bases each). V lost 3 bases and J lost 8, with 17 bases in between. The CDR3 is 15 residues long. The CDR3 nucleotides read TGTGCCAGCAGTTTTCAGGGGGGGGGTAGTCATGAGCAGTTCTTC. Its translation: CASSFQGGGSHEQFF.

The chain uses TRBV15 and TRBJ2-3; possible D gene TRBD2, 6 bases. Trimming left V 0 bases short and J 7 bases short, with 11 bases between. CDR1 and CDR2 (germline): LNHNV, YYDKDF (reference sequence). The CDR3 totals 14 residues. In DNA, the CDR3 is TGTGCCACCAGCAGAGAGGGAGGTGGATATACGCAGTATTTT. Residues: CATSREGGGYTQYF.

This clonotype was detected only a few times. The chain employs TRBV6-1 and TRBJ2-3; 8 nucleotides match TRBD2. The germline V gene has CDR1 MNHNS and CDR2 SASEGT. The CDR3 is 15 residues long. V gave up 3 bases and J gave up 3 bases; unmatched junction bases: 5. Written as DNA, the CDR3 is TGTGCCAGCAGTGAGGCGGGGGGCTATACAGATACGCAGTATTTT. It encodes CASSEAGGYTDTQYF.

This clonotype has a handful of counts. In nucleotides, the CDR3 is TGTGCCAGCAGCTTACAGGGGGCCAGAGGGGCCAACGTCCTGACTTTC. Its translation: CASSLQGARGANVLTF. The chain is built from TRBV7-2 and TRBJ2-6; TRBD1 matches 8 bases. The CDR3 is made up of 16 amino acids. From germline, CDR1 is SGHTA and CDR2 FQGNSA. V dropped 2 bases and J dropped 4; count of bases not matched to a gene: 4.

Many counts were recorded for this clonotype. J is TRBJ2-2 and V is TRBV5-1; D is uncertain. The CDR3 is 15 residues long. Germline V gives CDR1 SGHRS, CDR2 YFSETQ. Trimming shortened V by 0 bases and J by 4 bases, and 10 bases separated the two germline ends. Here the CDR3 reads CASSLAGTGTGELFF. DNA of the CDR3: TGCGCCAGCAGCTTGGCTGGCACTGGCACCGGGGAGCTGTTTTTT.

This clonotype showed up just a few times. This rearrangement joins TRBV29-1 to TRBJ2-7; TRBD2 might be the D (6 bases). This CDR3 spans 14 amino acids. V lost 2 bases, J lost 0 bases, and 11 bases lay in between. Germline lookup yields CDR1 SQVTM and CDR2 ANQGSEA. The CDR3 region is CSVETGLSSYEQYF. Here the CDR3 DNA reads TGCAGCGTTGAAACGGGACTCAGCTCCTACGAGCAGTACTTC.

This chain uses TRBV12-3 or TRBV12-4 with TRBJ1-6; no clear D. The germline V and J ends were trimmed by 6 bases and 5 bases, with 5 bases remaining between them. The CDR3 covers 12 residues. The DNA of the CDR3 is TGTGCCAGCAGAATAGATAATTCACCCCTCCACTTT. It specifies CASRIDNSPLHF.

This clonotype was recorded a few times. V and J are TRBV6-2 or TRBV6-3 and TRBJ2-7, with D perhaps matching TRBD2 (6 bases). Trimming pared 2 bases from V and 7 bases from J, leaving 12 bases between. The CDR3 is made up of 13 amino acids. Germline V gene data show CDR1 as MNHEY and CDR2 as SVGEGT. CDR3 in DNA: TGTGCCAGCAGTTACGGGGGGACTCGGGAGCAGTACTTC. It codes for CASSYGGTREQYF.

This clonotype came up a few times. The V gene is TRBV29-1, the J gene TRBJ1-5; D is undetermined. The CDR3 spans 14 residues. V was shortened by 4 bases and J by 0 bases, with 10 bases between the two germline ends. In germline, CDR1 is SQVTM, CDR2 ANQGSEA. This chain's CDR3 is CSVGVGDSNQPQHF. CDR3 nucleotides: TGCAGCGTTGGAGTCGGGGATAGCAATCAGCCCCAGCATTTT.